This is a list of T cell receptor beta chains from one sample in a study of T cells after yellow fever vaccination. TCRdb called the 5' RACE reads again in MiXCR, with one record for every CDR3 protein. The profile shows approximately 260,000 distinct CDR3 sequences, approximately 12% of them singletons. The specimen was CD4+ T cells sorted from PBMCs, collected 45 days after the yellow fever booster vaccination. These TCRs come from a man aged 25 to 45 who received the YFV17D yellow fever vaccine. The CDR3 runs from the conserved cysteine through the conserved F or W. The order of the fields is CDR3 protein, CDR3 DNA, clone size, D gene, V gene, J gene. D genes are given only for firm matches. Clone size, where shown, is once, few, many, or a class for clones that have expanded.

CDR3aa: CSASKGGGPYEQYF; CDR3nt: TGCAGTGCTAGTAAGGGGGGAGGGCCCTACGAGCAGTACTTC; abundance: -; d_gene: -; v_gene: TRBV20-1; j_gene: TRBJ2-7
CDR3aa: CASSQDPRAGWQYF; CDR3nt: TGCGCCAGCAGCCAAGACCCCCGCGCGGGTTGGCAGTACTTC; abundance: -; d_gene: -; v_gene: TRBV4-3; j_gene: TRBJ2-7
CDR3aa: CSVVPGHQNTEAFF; CDR3nt: TGCAGCGTTGTTCCGGGACACCAGAACACTGAAGCTTTCTTT; abundance: many; d_gene: -; v_gene: TRBV29-1; j_gene: TRBJ1-1
CDR3aa: CASSLESGKITGELFF; CDR3nt: TGCGCCAGCAGCTTGGAGTCCGGGAAAATTACCGGGGAGCTGTTTTTT; abundance: few; d_gene: -; v_gene: TRBV5-1; j_gene: TRBJ2-2
CDR3aa: CASSLKPNRDRRYGYTF; CDR3nt: TGTGCCAGCAGCTTAAAGCCCAACCGGGACAGGCGCTATGGCTACACCTTC; abundance: -; d_gene: TRBD1; v_gene: TRBV7-3; j_gene: TRBJ1-2
CDR3aa: CASSSRVLAGAHTGELFF; CDR3nt: TGTGCCAGCAGCTCTAGAGTACTAGCGGGCGCGCACACCGGGGAGCTGTTTTTT; abundance: -; d_gene: TRBD2; v_gene: TRBV11-2; j_gene: TRBJ2-2
CDR3aa: CASSLEVGRRETQYF; CDR3nt: TGTGCCAGCAGCTTGGAGGTCGGGAGGCGAGAGACCCAGTACTTC; abundance: few; d_gene: TRBD2; v_gene: TRBV5-5; j_gene: TRBJ2-5
CDR3aa: CASSVDGVPYEQYF; CDR3nt: TGTGCCAGCAGCGTAGACGGGGTCCCCTACGAGCAGTACTTC; abundance: -; d_gene: -; v_gene: TRBV9; j_gene: TRBJ2-7
CDR3aa: CASSLAGGPNQPQHF; CDR3nt: TGTGCCAGCAGCTTAGCGGGGGGACCCAATCAGCCCCAGCATTTT; abundance: many; d_gene: -; v_gene: TRBV7-2; j_gene: TRBJ1-5
CDR3aa: CATSRGAGEVYEQYF; CDR3nt: TGTGCCACCAGCAGAGGGGCGGGGGAAGTCTACGAGCAGTACTTC; abundance: -; d_gene: TRBD2; v_gene: TRBV15; j_gene: TRBJ2-7
CDR3aa: CASSLLAASYNEQFF; CDR3nt: TGTGCCAGCAGCTTACTAGCGGCCTCCTACAATGAGCAGTTCTTC; abundance: few; d_gene: TRBD2; v_gene: TRBV3-1; j_gene: TRBJ2-1
CDR3aa: CASSLVRDQPQHF; CDR3nt: TGTGCCAGCAGCTTAGTCAGGGATCAGCCCCAGCATTTT; abundance: -; d_gene: -; v_gene: TRBV7-2; j_gene: TRBJ1-5
CDR3aa: CASSLLKATDTQYF; CDR3nt: TGCGCCAGCAGCTTGCTGAAGGCCACAGATACGCAGTATTTT; abundance: once; d_gene: -; v_gene: TRBV5-1; j_gene: TRBJ2-3
CDR3aa: CASSSRAAPAGELFF; CDR3nt: TGTGCCAGTAGTTCCCGGGCCGCACCGGCCGGGGAGCTGTTTTTT; abundance: -; d_gene: -; v_gene: TRBV19; j_gene: TRBJ2-2
CDR3aa: CASSVTTGGNTEAFF; CDR3nt: TGTGCCAGCAGCGTCACGACAGGGGGAAACACTGAAGCTTTCTTT; abundance: -; d_gene: TRBD1; v_gene: TRBV7-2; j_gene: TRBJ1-1
CDR3aa: CASSIWEEGLEQFF; CDR3nt: TGTGCCAGCAGTATCTGGGAAGAGGGACTTGAGCAGTTCTTC; abundance: -; d_gene: -; v_gene: TRBV12-3/TRBV12-4; j_gene: TRBJ2-1
CDR3aa: CASSPDYEQYF; CDR3nt: TGTGCCAGCAGTCCAGACTACGAGCAGTACTTC; abundance: many; d_gene: -; v_gene: TRBV18; j_gene: TRBJ2-7
CDR3aa: CASSMTPSYEQYF; CDR3nt: TGTGCCAGCAGTATGACTCCCTCCTACGAGCAGTACTTC; abundance: -; d_gene: -; v_gene: TRBV12-3/TRBV12-4; j_gene: TRBJ2-7
CDR3aa: CASSLPPTSYSRNEQFF; CDR3nt: TGTGCCAGCAGCCTCCCTCCTACTAGCTACAGTAGGAATGAGCAGTTCTTC; abundance: -; d_gene: -; v_gene: TRBV3-1; j_gene: TRBJ2-1
CDR3aa: CASSQSWSTDTQYF; CDR3nt: TGCGCCAGCAGCCAGAGCTGGAGCACAGATACGCAGTATTTT; abundance: -; d_gene: -; v_gene: TRBV4-3; j_gene: TRBJ2-3
CDR3aa: CASSSEGNSSSYEQYF; CDR3nt: TGTGCCAGCAGTTCCGAGGGGAACAGTTCCTCCTACGAGCAGTACTTC; abundance: -; d_gene: -; v_gene: TRBV6-9; j_gene: TRBJ2-7
CDR3aa: CASSPTPTNTQYF; CDR3nt: TGTGCCAGCAGCCCCACCCCCACAAATACGCAGTATTTT; abundance: -; d_gene: -; v_gene: TRBV7-2; j_gene: TRBJ2-3
CDR3aa: CSVWTGANTGTQYF; CDR3nt: TGCAGCGTGTGGACAGGGGCTAACACAGGTACGCAGTATTTT; abundance: -; d_gene: TRBD1; v_gene: TRBV29-1; j_gene: TRBJ2-3
CDR3aa: CSARPNLGETQYF; CDR3nt: TGCAGTGCTAGACCCAATTTGGGGGAGACCCAGTACTTC; abundance: -; d_gene: -; v_gene: TRBV20-1; j_gene: TRBJ2-5
CDR3aa: CAWSVRASGRVDNEQFF; CDR3nt: TGTGCCTGGAGTGTACGGGCTAGCGGGAGGGTTGACAATGAGCAGTTCTTC; abundance: few; d_gene: TRBD2; v_gene: TRBV30; j_gene: TRBJ2-1
CDR3aa: CSARDPEGGGPNEQFF; CDR3nt: TGCAGTGCTAGAGATCCCGAGGGGGGAGGCCCCAATGAGCAGTTCTTC; abundance: -; d_gene: -; v_gene: TRBV20-1; j_gene: TRBJ2-1
CDR3aa: CASSRGTGNDEQFF; CDR3nt: TGTGCCAGCAGCCGCGGGACAGGGAACGATGAGCAGTTCTTC; abundance: few; d_gene: TRBD1; v_gene: TRBV3-1; j_gene: TRBJ2-1
CDR3aa: CSATGQRYSNQPQHF; CDR3nt: TGCAGTGCGACGGGACAGCGGTATAGCAATCAGCCCCAGCATTTT; abundance: -; d_gene: TRBD1; v_gene: TRBV20-1; j_gene: TRBJ1-5
CDR3aa: CASSFGGTVYNEQFF; CDR3nt: TGCGCCAGCAGCTTCGGCGGGACAGTGTACAATGAGCAGTTCTTC; abundance: -; d_gene: -; v_gene: TRBV5-1; j_gene: TRBJ2-1
CDR3aa: CASSDRGAGETQYF; CDR3nt: TGTGCCAGCAGTGATCGGGGGGCTGGAGAGACCCAGTACTTC; abundance: -; d_gene: -; v_gene: TRBV25-1; j_gene: TRBJ2-5
CDR3aa: CASSKGTVTEAFF; CDR3nt: TGTGCCAGCAGCAAAGGGACAGTCACTGAAGCTTTCTTT; abundance: -; d_gene: TRBD1; v_gene: TRBV7-6; j_gene: TRBJ1-1
CDR3aa: CASSRTDQETQYF; CDR3nt: TGTGCCAGCAGCAGGACAGACCAAGAGACCCAGTACTTC; abundance: -; d_gene: -; v_gene: TRBV5-6; j_gene: TRBJ2-5
CDR3aa: CASSSRLAGNNEQFF; CDR3nt: TGCGCCAGCAGCTCTAGACTAGCGGGAAACAATGAGCAGTTCTTC; abundance: few; d_gene: TRBD2; v_gene: TRBV5-1; j_gene: TRBJ2-1
CDR3aa: CASSSGDNYGYTF; CDR3nt: TGTGCCAGCAGCTCGGGAGATAACTATGGCTACACCTTC; abundance: few; d_gene: -; v_gene: TRBV7-2; j_gene: TRBJ1-2
CDR3aa: CASSLGLAGVEETQYF; CDR3nt: TGCGCCAGCAGCTTGGGACTAGCGGGAGTGGAAGAGACCCAGTACTTC; abundance: -; d_gene: TRBD2; v_gene: TRBV5-1; j_gene: TRBJ2-5
CDR3aa: CASSQGLPTDTQYF; CDR3nt: TGCGCCAGCAGCCAAGGACTACCCACAGATACGCAGTATTTT; abundance: -; d_gene: -; v_gene: TRBV5-1; j_gene: TRBJ2-3
CDR3aa: CSVPPLAEAYNEQFF; CDR3nt: TGCAGCGTTCCCCCACTAGCGGAAGCCTACAATGAGCAGTTCTTC; abundance: few; d_gene: TRBD2; v_gene: TRBV29-1; j_gene: TRBJ2-1
CDR3aa: CAWNGGGNQPQHF; CDR3nt: TGTGCCTGGAATGGGGGGGGCAATCAGCCCCAGCATTTT; abundance: few; d_gene: -; v_gene: TRBV30; j_gene: TRBJ1-5
CDR3aa: CSARLTGGSYEQYF; CDR3nt: TGCAGTGCTAGACTGACAGGGGGGTCCTACGAGCAGTACTTC; abundance: once; d_gene: TRBD1; v_gene: TRBV20-1; j_gene: TRBJ2-7
CDR3aa: CSARAPGRTEAFF; CDR3nt: TGCAGTGCTAGAGCCCCGGGACGGACTGAAGCTTTCTTT; abundance: few; d_gene: -; v_gene: TRBV20-1; j_gene: TRBJ1-1